The present T cell receptor beta chain was sequenced within a study of human T cells and chemical hapten exposure. TCRdb reanalysed the RACE reads using MiXCR and keeps one entry per CDR3 protein. The table has more than 150,000 distinct CDR3 sequences, 24% seen once; the top ten hold about 2.5%. Germline CDR1 MRHNA, CDR2 SNTAGT. V lost 0 bases to trimming and J lost 8 bases, with 17 bases between them. This CDR3 is 16 amino acids long. A few counts support this clonotype. Specified time point: patch test 3, about 24 weeks after DPC sensitization. The treatment: therapeutic diphenylcyclopropenone sensitization with weekly scalp DPC. Researchers sampled blood before each patch test went on. Donation of samples came from alopecia patients who were 18 to 70 years old and suitable for DPC.

Sequenced here: whole blood, sampled in connection with sensitization to the hapten diphenylcyclopropenone (DPC). The chain has TRBV6-4 and TRBJ2-1; no firm D call. The sequence derives from a woman between 40 and 55 years old with alopecia areata. Some clones in this sample may be carry-over from other donors' samples. DNA for the CDR3: TGTGCCAGCAGTGACTCGGGCGGAAATAGTAGGGATGAGCAGTTCTTC. Residues: CASSDSGGNSRDEQFF.